This T cell receptor beta chain was profiled in a study of OX40 agonist ivuxolimab in advanced cancers. Study as a whole: Enrollees could have had prior anti-PD-1, anti-PD-L1 or anti-CTLA-4 therapy, which more than 30% had received.

Assay used: immunoSEQ multiplex PCR; TCRdb lists only in-frame clones, some missing. The sample contains about 48,000 clones, roughly nine tenths of which appear only once. The cohort excluded patients with autoimmune disease history or systemic immunosuppression. Germline CDR1 SGDLS, CDR2 YYNGEE. This CDR3 has 15 residues. Trimming shortened V by 4 bases and J by 2 bases, and 15 bases separated the two germline ends. V and J are TRBV9 and TRBJ2-5; perhaps TRBD1 as D (5 bases). This sequence was found in an adult with an advanced solid tumor such as melanoma, head and neck, liver or kidney cancer. The sequences come from CD4+ or CD8+ T cells sorted from blood, collected in a trial of the OX40 agonist ivuxolimab. Written as DNA, the CDR3 is TGTGCCAGCAGCCCAAGGGGATATGGGCAAGAGACCCAGTACTTC. Amino acids: CASSPRGYGQETQYF.